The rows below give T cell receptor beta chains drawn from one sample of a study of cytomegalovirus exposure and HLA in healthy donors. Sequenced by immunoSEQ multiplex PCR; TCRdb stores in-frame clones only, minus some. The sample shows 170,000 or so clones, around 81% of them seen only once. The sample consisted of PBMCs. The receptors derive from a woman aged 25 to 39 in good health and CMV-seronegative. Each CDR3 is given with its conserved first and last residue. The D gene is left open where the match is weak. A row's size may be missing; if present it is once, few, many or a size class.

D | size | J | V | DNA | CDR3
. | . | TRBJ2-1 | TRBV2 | TGTGCCAGCAGTGAATCCGCCAGGGGTGGCGATGAGCAGTTCTTC | CASSESARGGDEQFF
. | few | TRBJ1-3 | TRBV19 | TGTGCCAGTAAGGTCCGGGGTTCCGAGGGAAACACCATATATTTT | CASKVRGSEGNTIYF
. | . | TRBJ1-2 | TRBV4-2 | TGTGCCAGCAGCTATTACCCCGGGGATGGCTACACCTTC | CASSYYPGDGYTF
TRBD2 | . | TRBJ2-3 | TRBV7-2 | TGTGCCAGCAGTCGCGGGGGAGAACGGTTTGATACGCAGTATTTT | CASSRGGERFDTQYF
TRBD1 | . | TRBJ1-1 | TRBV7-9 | TGTTCCAGCAGCGCAGCGCCGGGACAGGGGTCCCCGAACACTGAAGCTTTCTTT | CSSSAAPGQGSPNTEAFF
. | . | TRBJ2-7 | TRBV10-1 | TGCGCCAGCAGTTTGTCTTCTACAGGTGTATACGAGCAGTACTTC | CASSLSSTGVYEQYF
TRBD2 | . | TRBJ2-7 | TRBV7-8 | TGTGCCAGCAGCTTAGCGAGGCTAGCGGGGGGGCAGCCCTACGAGCAGTACTTC | CASSLARLAGGQPYEQYF
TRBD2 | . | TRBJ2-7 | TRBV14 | TGTGCCAGCAGCCAAGGACTAGCGGGACCCTACGAGCAGTACTTC | CASSQGLAGPYEQYF
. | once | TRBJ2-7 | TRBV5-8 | TGTGCCAGCAGCTCGCTCGACCTACAGGGTAAGCTCTCCTACGAGCAGTACTTC | CASSSLDLQGKLSYEQYF
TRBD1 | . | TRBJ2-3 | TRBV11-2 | TGTGCCAGCAGCTTAAAAATAGGGGACAGGGGCACAGATACGCAGTATTTT | CASSLKIGDRGTDTQYF
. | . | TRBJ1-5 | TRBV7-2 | TGTGCCAGCAGCCCTGTAGGGGTCGGGAGCAATCAGCCCCAGCATTTT | CASSPVGVGSNQPQHF
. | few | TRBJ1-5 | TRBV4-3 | TGCGCCAGCAGCCGTTTAGGGAGCGGTCAGCCCCAGCATTTT | CASSRLGSGQPQHF
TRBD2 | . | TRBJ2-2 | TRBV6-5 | TGTGCCAGCACTCGACTAGCGACTACCGGGGAGCTGTTTTTT | CASTRLATTGELFF
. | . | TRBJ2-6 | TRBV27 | TGTGCCAGCAGTTTAAGGGGTCCGGGGGCCAACGTCCTGACTTTC | CASSLRGPGANVLTF
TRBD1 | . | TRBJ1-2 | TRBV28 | TGTGCCAGCAGTACAGGGGGAGGTTATGGCTACACCTTC | CASSTGGGYGYTF
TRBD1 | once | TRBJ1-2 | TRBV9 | TGTGCCAGCAGCGTAGACAGGGGACCCGGTGGCTACACCTTC | CASSVDRGPGGYTF
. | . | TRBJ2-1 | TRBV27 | TGTGCCAGCAGTTTATTCACTAGTTTGGCTGAGCAGTTCTTC | CASSLFTSLAEQFF
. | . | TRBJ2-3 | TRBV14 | TGTGCCAGCAGCCATTCCGTCGGGATGGGCACAGATACGCAGTATTTT | CASSHSVGMGTDTQYF
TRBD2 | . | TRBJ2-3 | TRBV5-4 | TGTGCCAGCAGCTTGGAACTAGCGGGAGATGTAGATACGCAGTATTTT | CASSLELAGDVDTQYF
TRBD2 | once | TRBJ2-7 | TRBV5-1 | TGCGCCAGCAGCTTTGGTCCGCCGGGACTAGCGGGGTACGAGCAGTACTTC | CASSFGPPGLAGYEQYF
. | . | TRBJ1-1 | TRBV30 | TGTGCCTGGAGTGAACAGGTCGCATCAGAAGCTTTCTTT | CAWSEQVASEAFF
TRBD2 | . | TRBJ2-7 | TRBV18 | TGTGCCAGCTCACCACGGTCTAGCGGGAGCTACGAGCAGTACTTC | CASSPRSSGSYEQYF
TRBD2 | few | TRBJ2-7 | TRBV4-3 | TGCGCCAGCGCATGGGGTCTAGCGGGTTCATACGAGCAGTACTTC | CASAWGLAGSYEQYF
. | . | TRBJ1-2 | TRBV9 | TGTGCCAGCAGCGCCGGGAGTGATGGCTACACCTTC | CASSAGSDGYTF
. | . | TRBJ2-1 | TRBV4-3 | TGCGCCAGCAGCCAAGATCCGGGTGGCGCCTCCTACAATGAGCAGTTCTTC | CASSQDPGGASYNEQFF
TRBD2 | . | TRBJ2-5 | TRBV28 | TGTGCCAGCAGCCCAAGTGGCGGGGGGGCAATAAAGACCCAGTACTTC | CASSPSGGGAIKTQYF
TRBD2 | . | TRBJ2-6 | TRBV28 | TGTGCCAGCAGTTTAGTAGCGGGGGTAGTAGGGGCCAACGTCCTGACTTTC | CASSLVAGVVGANVLTF
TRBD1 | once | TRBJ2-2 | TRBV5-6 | TGTGCCAGCAGCTTTGGGACAGGGACCGGGGAGCTGTTTTTT | CASSFGTGTGELFF
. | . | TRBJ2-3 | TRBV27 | TGTGCCAGCAGTTTGGACACTCCAGCGACTAGCACAGATACGCAGTATTTT | CASSLDTPATSTDTQYF
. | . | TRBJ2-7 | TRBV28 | TGTGCCAGCAGATTCTCAGGGGCGTTATACGAGCAGTACTTC | CASRFSGALYEQYF
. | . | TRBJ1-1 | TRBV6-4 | TGTGCCAGCAGTGACTCAGGGGAAGGTGAAGCTTTCTTT | CASSDSGEGEAFF
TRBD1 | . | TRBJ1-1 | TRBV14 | TGTGCCAGCAGCCAAGGACAGGGGACTGAAGCTTTCTTT | CASSQGQGTEAFF
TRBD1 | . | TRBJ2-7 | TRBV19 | TGTGCCAGTAGTGGGACAGGTGGGACCTACGAGCAGTACTTC | CASSGTGGTYEQYF
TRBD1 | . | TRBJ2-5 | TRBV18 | TGTGCCAGCTCACGTGGGACAGAACTCCAAGAGACCCAGTACTTC | CASSRGTELQETQYF
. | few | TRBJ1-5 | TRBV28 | TGTGCCAGCAGTGCCTTAAGGGCAGGGAAGGATCAGCCCCAGCATTTT | CASSALRAGKDQPQHF
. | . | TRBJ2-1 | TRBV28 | TGTGCCAGCAGCCTACCAGGGCTCGGCTCTCCCAATGAGCAGTTCTTC | CASSLPGLGSPNEQFF
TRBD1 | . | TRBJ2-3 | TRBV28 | TGTGCCGGCAGGCCAGGGGGTGAGAGCACAGATACGCAGTATTTT | CAGRPGGESTDTQYF
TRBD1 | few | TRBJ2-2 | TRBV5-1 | TGCGCCAGCAGCTTACTCGGGACAGGGGACAAGAACACCGGGGAGCTGTTTTTT | CASSLLGTGDKNTGELFF
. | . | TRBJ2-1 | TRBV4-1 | TGCGCCAGCAGCCAAGATACTAATTACAATGAGCAGTTCTTC | CASSQDTNYNEQFF
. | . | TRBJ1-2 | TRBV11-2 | TGTGCCAGCAGCTTCGGGGATGGCTACACCTTC | CASSFGDGYTF
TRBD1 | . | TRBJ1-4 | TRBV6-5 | TGTGCCAGTCGCCGGGACAGGGGGCCGAATGAAAAACTGTTTTTT | CASRRDRGPNEKLFF
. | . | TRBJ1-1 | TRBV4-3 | TGCGCCAGCAGCCAAGATTCGGTGTCTCCGGGGTGGACTGAAGCTTTCTTT | CASSQDSVSPGWTEAFF
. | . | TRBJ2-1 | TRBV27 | TGTGCCAGCAGTTTCCTCTCCTTGGAGGGGGCGGTAGGTGAGCAGTTCTTC | CASSFLSLEGAVGEQFF
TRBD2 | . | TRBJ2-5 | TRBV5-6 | TGTGCCAGCAGCCACCCTCCCGGGACTAGCGGGGGGGCCGGGGAGACCCAGTACTTC | CASSHPPGTSGGAGETQYF
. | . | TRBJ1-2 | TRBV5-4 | TGTGCCAGCAGCGACAGACGAGTCCTCTATGGCTACACCTTC | CASSDRRVLYGYTF
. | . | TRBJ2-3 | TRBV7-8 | TGTGCCAGCAGCTTCACGGGGACTAGCACAGATACGCAGTATTTT | CASSFTGTSTDTQYF
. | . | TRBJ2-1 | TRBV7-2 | TGTGCCAGCAGCTTAAGCGACCAGTACAATGAGCAGTTCTTC | CASSLSDQYNEQFF
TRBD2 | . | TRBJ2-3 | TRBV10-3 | TGTGCCATCAGCCTAGCGGGGGCCAGTTCTGACACAGATACGCAGTATTTT | CAISLAGASSDTDTQYF
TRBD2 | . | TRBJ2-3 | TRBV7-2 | TGTGCCAGCAGGGGTGTTAGCGGGTTCACAGATACGCAGTATTTT | CASRGVSGFTDTQYF
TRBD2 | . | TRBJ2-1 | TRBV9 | TGTGCCAGCAGCGTCATAGGTGTAGCGGGGGAGAACAATGAGCAGTTCTTC | CASSVIGVAGENNEQFF
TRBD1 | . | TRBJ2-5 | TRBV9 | TGTGCCAGCAGCGTAGCCTCCGACAGGGGGCTAGAGACCCAGTACTTC | CASSVASDRGLETQYF
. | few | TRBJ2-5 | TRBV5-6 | TGTGCCAGCAGCTTTAGCGGGACAGGGAAGACCCAGTACTTC | CASSFSGTGKTQYF
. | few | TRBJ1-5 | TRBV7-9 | TGTGCCAGCAGCTATGGCCTAGGGAGGAGCAATCAGCCCCAGCATTTT | CASSYGLGRSNQPQHF
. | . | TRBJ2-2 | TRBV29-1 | TGCAGCGTCAGGACAAATGCCGGGGAGCTGTTTTTT | CSVRTNAGELFF